These 17 T cell receptor beta chains were all obtained from the same sample, sequenced in a study of response to subunit inactivated influenza vaccine. MiXCR, applied by TCRdb to the RT-PCR reads, yields one record per CDR3 protein. The repertoire holds roughly 520,000 distinct CDR3 sequences, with 25% as singletons. The starting material was CD4+ T cells sorted from PBMCs, obtained 5 days after vaccination. The source is a man aged 50 or older who received an inactivated influenza vaccine.

This clonotype was detected only a few times. The rearrangement joins TRBV19 to TRBJ2-6; D possibly corresponds to TRBD1 (5 bases). V was clipped by 9 bases and J by 0 bases, with 15 bases between them. The germline CDR1 and CDR2 sequences are LNHDA and SQIVND (reference sequence). The CDR3 is 16 residues long. CDR3 loop: CASLPEGVSGANVLTF. CDR3 bases: TGTGCCAGCTTACCGGAAGGGGTCTCTGGGGCCAACGTCCTGACTTTC. The full variable domain, in which reference TRBV19 and TRBJ2-6 provide the parts outside the CDR3, is DGGITQSPKYLFRKEGQNVTLSCEQNLNHDAMYWYRQDPGQGLRLIYYSQIVNDFQKGDIAEGYSVSREKKESFPLTVTSAQKNPTAFYLCASLPEGVSGANVLTFGAGSRLTVL.

The sample holds a few counts of this clonotype. The chain couples TRBV29-1 to TRBJ1-4; D is undetermined. Germline V gene sequence: CDR1 SQVTM, CDR2 ANQGSEA. The V gene lost 3 bases and the J gene lost 2 bases, with 7 bases spanning the gap. The CDR3 covers 13 residues. The DNA for the CDR3 is TGCAGCGTTGACGGCGGCACTAATGAAAAACTGTTTTTT. This codes for CSVDGGTNEKLFF.

There are many counts of this clonotype. V gene TRBV18 combines with J gene TRBJ2-3; TRBD2 matches 9 bases. Germline CDR1 and CDR2: KGHSH and LQKENI. Unmatched junction bases numbered 4, after V lost 4 bases and J lost 2 bases. This CDR3 has 15 amino acids. The CDR3 reads CASSLAGALTDTQYF. CDR3 in DNA: TGTGCCAGCTCACTAGCGGGGGCCCTCACAGATACGCAGTATTTT.

A few counts support this clonotype. The chain has TRBV12-3 or TRBV12-4 and TRBJ2-3, with TRBD2 matching 8 bases. The J segment lost 5 bases and the V segment lost 6 bases, leaving 7 bases of the junction unmatched. There are 14 residues in the CDR3. The CDR3 nucleotides are TGTGCCAGCAGCACCCGGGGGGGCCGAGATACGCAGTATTTT. This translates into CASSTRGGRDTQYF.

The table lists this clonotype with a count of one. The CDR3 nucleotides are TGTGCCAGCAGTTCACGGACTAGCGGGAGTAATGAGCAGTTCTTC. Its translation is CASSSRTSGSNEQFF. The V and J genes are TRBV6-2 or TRBV6-3 and TRBJ2-1, with 13 nucleotides matching TRBD2. The CDR3 covers 15 residues. J lost 7 bases, V lost 4 bases, and 4 bases had no gene match. Germline V gives CDR1 MNHEY, CDR2 SVGEGT.

In DNA, the CDR3 is TGTGCCAGCAGTCCCCCGGCAGGGCGGAACACTGAAGCTTTCTTT. It specifies CASSPPAGRNTEAFF. The chain employs TRBV6-1 and TRBJ1-1, with D perhaps TRBD1 (5 bases). This CDR3 comprises 15 residues. Germline loops: CDR1 MNHNS, CDR2 SASEGT. Trimming removed 5 bases at V and 1 base at J, with 14 bases between.

The chain combines TRBV7-8 with TRBJ2-7; TRBD2 matches 7 bases. Germline V CDR1 and CDR2: SGHVS, FQNEAQ. The J segment lost 2 bases and the V segment lost 8 bases, leaving 12 bases of the junction unmatched. CDR3 length: 15 amino acids. Written as DNA, the CDR3 is TGTGCCAGCCGAAACGGGGGACTAACCACCTACGAGCAGTACTTC. Amino acids: CASRNGGLTTYEQYF.

This clonotype was counted only a few times. V usage is TRBV7-2 and J usage is TRBJ2-2; the D gene could be TRBD1 or TRBD2 (5 bases each). V gave up 3 bases and J gave up 8 bases, with 16 bases separating them. This CDR3 region has 15 residues. Germline CDR1 and CDR2: SGHTA and FQGNSA. As DNA, the CDR3 is TGTGCCAGCAGCTTGAACGGGGCAAACCCAGGGGAGCTGTTTTTT. Protein: CASSLNGANPGELFF.

Note on this clonotype: One junction end disagrees with the germline gene, perhaps due to a read error. The V call is TRBV12-3 or TRBV12-4, the J call TRBJ2-5; D unresolved. The CDR3 sequence is 14 residues long. The CDR3: CASSRLSSQQTQYF. The CDR3 DNA is TGTGCCAGCAGCAGGCTGAGTTCCCAACAGACCCAGTACTTC.

This clonotype has only a few counts. The rearrangement links TRBV20-1 to TRBJ1-1; D not resolved. V dropped 5 bases and J dropped 3 bases, with 7 bases sitting between them. Germline values: CDR1 DFQATT, CDR2 SNEGSKA (reference sequence). The CDR3 sequence is 11 residues long. CDR3 region: CSAPDYTEAFF. The CDR3 nucleotides read TGCAGTGCTCCAGACTACACTGAAGCTTTCTTT.

The rearrangement joins TRBV7-9 to TRBJ2-1; 7 bases match TRBD2. Losses at the gene ends were 3 bases for V and 5 bases for J; bases not matched to a gene: 4. The CDR3 contains 14 residues. Germline loops: CDR1 SEHNR, CDR2 FQNEAQ (reference sequence). The CDR3 reads CASSFRTRDNEQFF. The CDR3 DNA reads TGTGCCAGCAGCTTCCGGACTAGGGACAATGAGCAGTTCTTC. The whole variable domain, filled in from reference TRBV7-9 and TRBJ2-1, reads DTGVSQNPRHKITKRGQNVTFRCDPISEHNRLYWYRQTLGQGPEFLTYFQNEAQLEKSRLLSDRFSAERPKGSFSTLEIQRTEQGDSAMYLCASSFRTRDNEQFFGPGTRLTVL.

The chain recombines TRBV27 with TRBJ2-7, with D possibly being TRBD1 or TRBD2 (5 bases each). The CDR3 covers 17 residues. Germline CDR1 is MNHEY and CDR2 is SMNVEV (reference sequence). Trimming removed 0 bases from V and 3 bases from J, with 18 bases in between. CDR3 bases: TGTGCCAGCAGTTTATCCCGACGGGGTAAGGGGATCTACGAGCAGTACTTC. Amino acids: CASSLSRRGKGIYEQYF.

This clonotype was detected only a few times. The chain employs TRBV12-3 or TRBV12-4 and TRBJ2-3; tentative D call: TRBD2 (6 bases). Trimming shortened V by 3 bases and J by 2 bases, and 12 bases separated the two germline ends. This CDR3 region has 15 residues. In DNA, the CDR3 is TGTGCCAGCAGTTTTGGCGGGACCTCCACAGATACGCAGTATTTT. The encoded protein is CASSFGGTSTDTQYF.

The CDR3 bases are TGTGCCAGCAGTTACCGGACAGGGAGCGAGACCCAGTACTTC. Amino acid sequence: CASSYRTGSETQYF. This chain connects TRBV6-2 or TRBV6-3 to TRBJ2-5; TRBD1 agrees at 8 bases. After removal of 2 bases from V and 5 bases from J, the junction contained 4 bases not matched to a gene. CDR3 length: 14 amino acids. Germline V gene sequence: CDR1 MNHEY, CDR2 SVGEGT.

There are a few counts of this clonotype. J is TRBJ2-3 and V is TRBV9; either TRBD1 or TRBD2 may supply D (5 bases each). Trimming took 3 bases from V and 4 from J, leaving 9 bases between them. The CDR3 covers 13 residues. The germline V gene encodes CDR1 SGDLS and CDR2 YYNGEE. The CDR3 protein is CASSAGTSDTQYF. The CDR3 DNA reads TGTGCCAGCAGCGCGGGGACGTCAGATACGCAGTATTTT. Drawing the rest from reference TRBV9 and TRBJ2-3, the complete variable domain is DSGVTQTPKHLITATGQRVTLRCSPRSGDLSVYWYQQSLDQGLQFLIQYYNGEERAKGNILERFSAQQFPDLHSELNLSSLELGDSALYFCASSAGTSDTQYFGPGTRLTVL.

This chain connects TRBV11-2 to TRBJ2-7; D is perhaps TRBD1 (6 bases). Trimming shortened V by 1 base and J by 2 bases, and 12 bases separated the two germline ends. The CDR3 contains 15 residues. Looked up from germline, CDR1 is SGHAT and CDR2 is FQNNGV. CDR3 sequence: CASSLARGWAYEQYF. The CDR3 DNA follows: TGTGCCAGCAGCTTAGCCAGGGGTTGGGCCTACGAGCAGTACTTC.

This clonotype was seen only a few times. This rearrangement joins TRBV6-1 to TRBJ2-2, with 7 bases aligning to TRBD2. The CDR3 sequence is 16 residues long. Germline loops: CDR1 MNHNS, CDR2 SASEGT. The V segment lost 6 bases and the J segment 3 bases; nucleotides outside the gene matches: 10. The CDR3 nucleotides read TGTGCCAGCAGGAAGATGGGGCGGGGGTACACCGGGGAGCTGTTTTTT. It specifies CASRKMGRGYTGELFF.